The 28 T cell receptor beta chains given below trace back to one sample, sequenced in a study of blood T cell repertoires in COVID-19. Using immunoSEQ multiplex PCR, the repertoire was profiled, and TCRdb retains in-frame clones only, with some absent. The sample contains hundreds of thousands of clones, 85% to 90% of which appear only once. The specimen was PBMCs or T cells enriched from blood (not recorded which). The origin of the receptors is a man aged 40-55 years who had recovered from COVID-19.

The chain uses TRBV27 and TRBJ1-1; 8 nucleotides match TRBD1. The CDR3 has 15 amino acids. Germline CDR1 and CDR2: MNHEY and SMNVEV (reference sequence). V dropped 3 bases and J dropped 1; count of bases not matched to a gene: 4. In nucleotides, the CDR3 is TGTGCCAGCAGTTTTATAGGACAGGGGAACACTGAAGCTTTCTTT. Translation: CASSFIGQGNTEAFF.

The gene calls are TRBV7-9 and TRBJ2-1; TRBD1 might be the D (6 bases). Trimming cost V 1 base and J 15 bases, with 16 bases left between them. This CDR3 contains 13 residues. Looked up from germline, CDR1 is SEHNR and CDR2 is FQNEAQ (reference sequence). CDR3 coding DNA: TGTGCCAGCAGCTTAGAACCAGGGGCCGATCCGTTCTTC. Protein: CASSLEPGADPFF.

The CDR3: CASTPRGVSEQFF. The CDR3 DNA reads as TGTGCCAGCACCCCCAGGGGGGTAAGTGAGCAGTTCTTC. V is TRBV6-5 and J is TRBJ2-1; weak D call: TRBD1 (7 bases). The CDR3 spans 13 residues. Germline values: CDR1 MNHEY, CDR2 SVGAGI. Deletions cut 7 bases from V and 9 bases from J, with 16 bases between.

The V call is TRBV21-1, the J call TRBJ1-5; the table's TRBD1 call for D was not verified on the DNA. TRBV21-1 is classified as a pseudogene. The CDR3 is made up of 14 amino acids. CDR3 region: CASSRGGDNQPQHF. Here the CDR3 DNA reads TGTGCCAGCAGCCGAGGGGGAGACAATCAGCCCCAGCATTTT.

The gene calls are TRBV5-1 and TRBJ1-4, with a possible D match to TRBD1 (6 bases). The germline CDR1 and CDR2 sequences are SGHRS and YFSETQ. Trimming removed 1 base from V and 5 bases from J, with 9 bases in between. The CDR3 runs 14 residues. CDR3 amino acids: CASSLWQGNEKLFF. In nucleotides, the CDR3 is TGCGCCAGCAGCTTGTGGCAGGGGAATGAAAAACTGTTTTTT.

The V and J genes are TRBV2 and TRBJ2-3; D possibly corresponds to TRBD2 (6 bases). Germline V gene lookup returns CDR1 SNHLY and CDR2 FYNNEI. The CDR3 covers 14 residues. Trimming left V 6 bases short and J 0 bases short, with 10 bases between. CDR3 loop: CASRERVSTDTQYF. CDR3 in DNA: TGTGCCAGCAGGGAGCGGGTGAGCACAGATACGCAGTATTTT.

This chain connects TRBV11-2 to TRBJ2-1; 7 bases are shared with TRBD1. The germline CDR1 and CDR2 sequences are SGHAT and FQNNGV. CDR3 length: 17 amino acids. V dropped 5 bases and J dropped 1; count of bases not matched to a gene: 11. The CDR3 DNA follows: TGTGCCAGCAGCCCGGCGACAGGGCATCTTTCCTACAATGAGCAGTTCTTC. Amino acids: CASSPATGHLSYNEQFF.

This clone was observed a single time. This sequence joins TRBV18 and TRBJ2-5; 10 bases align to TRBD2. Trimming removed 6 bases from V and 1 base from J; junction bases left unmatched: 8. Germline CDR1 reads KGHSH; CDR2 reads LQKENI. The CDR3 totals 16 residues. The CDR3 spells CASSPRLAGAQETQYF. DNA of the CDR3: TGTGCCAGCTCCCCCAGACTAGCGGGTGCCCAAGAGACCCAGTACTTC.

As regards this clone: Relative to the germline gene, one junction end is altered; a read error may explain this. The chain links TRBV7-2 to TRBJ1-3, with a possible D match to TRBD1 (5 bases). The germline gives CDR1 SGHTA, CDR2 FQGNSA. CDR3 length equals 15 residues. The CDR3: CASSLVRGPGDTIYF. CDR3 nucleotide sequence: TGTGCCAGCAGCTTAGTAAGGGGTCCTGGAGACACCATATATTTT.

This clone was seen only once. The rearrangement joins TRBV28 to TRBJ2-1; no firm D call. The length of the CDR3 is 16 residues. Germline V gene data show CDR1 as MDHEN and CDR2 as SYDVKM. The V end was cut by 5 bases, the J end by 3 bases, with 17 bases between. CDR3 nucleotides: TGTGCCAGCAGTCCCCGGGTTAGAGAGGTCTACAATGAGCAGTTCTTC. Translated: CASSPRVREVYNEQFF.

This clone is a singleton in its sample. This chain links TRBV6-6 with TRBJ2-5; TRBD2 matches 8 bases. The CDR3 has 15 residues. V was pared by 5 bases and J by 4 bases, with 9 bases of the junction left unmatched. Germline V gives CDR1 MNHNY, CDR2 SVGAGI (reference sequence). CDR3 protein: CASSPPGGLGETQYF. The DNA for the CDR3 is TGTGCCAGCAGTCCCCCGGGGGGGCTGGGAGAGACCCAGTACTTC.

CDR3 in amino acids: CAISTGTANTEAFF. As DNA, the CDR3 is TGTGCCATCAGCACCGGGACAGCGAACACTGAAGCTTTCTTT. The V call is TRBV10-3, the J call TRBJ1-1, with TRBD1 matching 7 bases. Germline CDR1 and CDR2: ENHRY and SYGVKD. The CDR3 extends over 14 amino acids. Trimming removed 6 bases from V and 1 base from J; junction bases left unmatched: 5.

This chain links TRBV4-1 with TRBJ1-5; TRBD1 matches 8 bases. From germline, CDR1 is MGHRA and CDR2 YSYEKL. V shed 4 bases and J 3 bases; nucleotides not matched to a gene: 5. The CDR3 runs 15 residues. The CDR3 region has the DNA TGCGCCAGCAGCCCTGGGGACAGGCTCAATCAGCCCCAGCATTTT. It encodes CASSPGDRLNQPQHF.

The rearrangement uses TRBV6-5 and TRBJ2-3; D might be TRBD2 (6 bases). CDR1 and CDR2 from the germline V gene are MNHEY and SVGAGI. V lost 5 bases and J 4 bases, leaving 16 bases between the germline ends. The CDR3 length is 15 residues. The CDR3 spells CASSRLTEGADTQYF. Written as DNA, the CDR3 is TGTGCCAGCAGTCGTCTTACGGAGGGCGCAGATACGCAGTATTTT.

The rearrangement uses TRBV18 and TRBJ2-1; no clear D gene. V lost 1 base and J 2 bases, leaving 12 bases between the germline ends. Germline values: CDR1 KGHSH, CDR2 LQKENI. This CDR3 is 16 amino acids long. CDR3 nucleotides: TGTGCCAGCTCACCACGGAACAGCTTCACCTACAATGAGCAGTTCTTC. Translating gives CASSPRNSFTYNEQFF.

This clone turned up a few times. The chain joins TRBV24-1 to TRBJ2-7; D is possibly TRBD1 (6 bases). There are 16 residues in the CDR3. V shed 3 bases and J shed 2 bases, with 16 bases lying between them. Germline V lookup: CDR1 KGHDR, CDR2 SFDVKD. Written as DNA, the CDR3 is TGTGCCACCAGTGATGAGATACAGGGCCACCCCTACGAGCAGTACTTC. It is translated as CATSDEIQGHPYEQYF.

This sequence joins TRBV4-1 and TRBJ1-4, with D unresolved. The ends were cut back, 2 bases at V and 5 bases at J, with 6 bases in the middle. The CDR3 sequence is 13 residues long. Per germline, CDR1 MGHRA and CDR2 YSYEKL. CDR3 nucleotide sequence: TGCGCCAGCAGCCAACACATCAATGAAAAACTGTTTTTT. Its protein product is CASSQHINEKLFF.

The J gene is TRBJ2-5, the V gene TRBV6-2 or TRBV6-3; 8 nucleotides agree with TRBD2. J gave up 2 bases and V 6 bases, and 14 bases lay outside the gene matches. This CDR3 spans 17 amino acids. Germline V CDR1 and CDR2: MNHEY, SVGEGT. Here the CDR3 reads CASSYSGTRGGQETQYF. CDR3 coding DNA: TGTGCCAGCAGCTATTCAGGGACCCGCGGGGGGCAAGAGACCCAGTACTTC.

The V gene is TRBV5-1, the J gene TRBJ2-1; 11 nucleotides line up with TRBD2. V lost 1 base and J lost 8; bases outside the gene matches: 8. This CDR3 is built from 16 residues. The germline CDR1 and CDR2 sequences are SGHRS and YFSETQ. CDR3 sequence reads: CASSLSRASGRYEQFF. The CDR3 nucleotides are TGCGCCAGCAGCTTGAGTCGGGCTAGCGGGAGGTATGAGCAGTTCTTC. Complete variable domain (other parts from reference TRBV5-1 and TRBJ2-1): KAGVTQTPRYLIKTRGQQVTLSCSPISGHRSVSWYQQTPGQGLQFLFEYFSETQRNKGNFPGRFSGRQFSNSRSEMNVSTLELGDSALYLCASSLSRASGRYEQFFGPGTRLTVL.

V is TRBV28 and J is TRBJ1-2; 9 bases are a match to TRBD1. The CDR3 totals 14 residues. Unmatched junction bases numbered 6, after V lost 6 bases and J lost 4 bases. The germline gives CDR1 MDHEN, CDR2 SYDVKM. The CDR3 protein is CASSPQGAPYGYTF. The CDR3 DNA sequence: TGTGCCAGCAGCCCACAGGGGGCCCCCTATGGCTACACCTTC.

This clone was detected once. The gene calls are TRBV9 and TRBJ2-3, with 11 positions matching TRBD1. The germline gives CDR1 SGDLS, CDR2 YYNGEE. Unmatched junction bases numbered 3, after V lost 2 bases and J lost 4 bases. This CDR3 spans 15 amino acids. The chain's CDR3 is CASSVGTGGADTQYF. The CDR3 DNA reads TGTGCCAGCAGCGTCGGGACAGGGGGTGCAGATACGCAGTATTTT.

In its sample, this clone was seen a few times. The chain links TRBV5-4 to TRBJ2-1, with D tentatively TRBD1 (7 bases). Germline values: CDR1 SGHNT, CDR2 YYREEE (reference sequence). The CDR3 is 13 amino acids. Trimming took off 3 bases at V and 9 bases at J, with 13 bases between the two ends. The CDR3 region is CASSWRDSSEQFF. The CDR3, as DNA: TGTGCCAGCAGCTGGAGGGACAGCTCTGAGCAGTTCTTC.

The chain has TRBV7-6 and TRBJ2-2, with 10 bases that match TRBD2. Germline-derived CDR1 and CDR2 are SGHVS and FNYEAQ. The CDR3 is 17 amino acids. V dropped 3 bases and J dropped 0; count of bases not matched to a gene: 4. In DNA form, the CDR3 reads TGTGCCAGCAGCTTCTTAGCGGGGGGCCCGAACACCGGGGAGCTGTTTTTT. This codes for CASSFLAGGPNTGELFF.

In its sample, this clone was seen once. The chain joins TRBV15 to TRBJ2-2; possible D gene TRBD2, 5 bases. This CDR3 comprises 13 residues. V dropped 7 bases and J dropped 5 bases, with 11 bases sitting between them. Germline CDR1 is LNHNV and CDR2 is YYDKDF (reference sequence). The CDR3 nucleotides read TGTGCCACCACTACTAGTTATACCGGGGAGCTGTTTTTT. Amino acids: CATTTSYTGELFF.

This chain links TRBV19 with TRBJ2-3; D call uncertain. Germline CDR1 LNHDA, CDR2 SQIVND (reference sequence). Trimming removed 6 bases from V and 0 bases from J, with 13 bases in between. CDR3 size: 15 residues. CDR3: CASRSPGKSTDTQYF. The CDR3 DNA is TGTGCCAGTAGGTCGCCAGGTAAAAGCACAGATACGCAGTATTTT. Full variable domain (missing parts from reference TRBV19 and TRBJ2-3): DGGITQSPKYLFRKEGQNVTLSCEQNLNHDAMYWYRQDPGQGLRLIYYSQIVNDFQKGDIAEGYSVSREKKESFPLTVTSAQKNPTAFYLCASRSPGKSTDTQYFGPGTRLTVL.

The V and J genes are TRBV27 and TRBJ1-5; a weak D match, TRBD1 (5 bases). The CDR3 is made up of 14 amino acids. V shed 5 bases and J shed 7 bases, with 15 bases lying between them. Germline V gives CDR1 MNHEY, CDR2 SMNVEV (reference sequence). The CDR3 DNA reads TGTGCCAGCAGTCCGGTCGGGGGAGGACAGCCCCAGCATTTT. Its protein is CASSPVGGGQPQHF.

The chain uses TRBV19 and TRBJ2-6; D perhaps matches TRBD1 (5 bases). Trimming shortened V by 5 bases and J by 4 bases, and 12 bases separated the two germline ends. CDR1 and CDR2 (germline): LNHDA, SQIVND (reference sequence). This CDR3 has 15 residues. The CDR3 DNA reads TGTGCCAGTAGTTTACAGGATCTCGGGGCCAACGTCCTGACTTTC. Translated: CASSLQDLGANVLTF.

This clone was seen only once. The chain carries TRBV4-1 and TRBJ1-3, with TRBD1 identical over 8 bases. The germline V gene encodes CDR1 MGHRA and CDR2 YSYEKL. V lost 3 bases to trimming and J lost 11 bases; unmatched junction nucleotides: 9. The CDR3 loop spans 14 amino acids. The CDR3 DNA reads TGCGCCAGCAGCCACGCGGGACAGGCGTTCTCCATATATTTT. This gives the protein CASSHAGQAFSIYF.